Listed below are T cell receptor beta chains from one sample, sequenced in a study of regulatory T cells in long-lasting Graves disease. MiXCR, applied by TCRdb to the multiplex PCR reads, yields one record per CDR3 protein. The sample contains about 450,000 distinct CDR3 sequences, 23% of which appear only once. Sample: peripheral blood mononuclear cells (PBMCs), taken when the disease was refractory, from a patient treated with antithyroid drugs. These receptors were taken from a female donor with Graves disease. The CDR3 runs from the conserved cysteine through the conserved F or W. Fields, in order: D gene, clone size, J gene, V gene, CDR3 protein, CDR3 DNA. A D gene is named only where the DNA matches it firmly. The listing skips clone size in some rows; elsewhere it reads once, few, many or a size class.

- | many | TRBJ1-1 | TRBV28 | CASSERNTEAFF | TGTGCCAGCAGTGAGCGGAACACTGAAGCTTTCTTT
- | few | TRBJ1-6 | TRBV20-1 | CSARDSGLGNNSPLHF | TGCAGTGCTAGAGATTCGGGGCTGGGTAATAATTCACCCCTCCACTTT
- | few | TRBJ2-7 | TRBV7-8 | CASSLGGLSPTYEQYF | TGTGCCAGCAGCTTAGGAGGATTATCCCCAACCTACGAGCAGTACTTC
TRBD1 | - | TRBJ2-4 | TRBV5-1 | CASSPPSQGAKNIQYF | TGCGCCAGCAGCCCCCCGTCACAGGGGGCCAAAAACATTCAGTACTTC
- | - | TRBJ1-1 | TRBV3-2 | CASSQMGLSDTEAFF | TGTGCCAGCAGCCAAATGGGACTTTCGGACACTGAAGCTTTCTTT
- | - | TRBJ1-5 | TRBV19 | CASSITGSEPQHF | TGTGCCAGTAGTATAACAGGAAGTGAGCCCCAGCATTTT
- | many | TRBJ2-7 | TRBV2 | CASSAPVAHYEQYF | TGTGCCAGCAGTGCCCCTGTGGCCCACTACGAGCAGTACTTC
- | - | TRBJ2-7 | TRBV7-3 | CASSLTSGAERYF | TGTGCCAGCAGCTTAACATCGGGGGCCGAGCGGTACTTC
TRBD1 | few | TRBJ1-1 | TRBV6-1 | CVSFRRTGGSGTEAFF | TGTGTCAGCTTTAGGAGGACAGGGGGCTCTGGCACTGAAGCTTTCTTT
- | many | TRBJ2-6 | TRBV10-3 | CAISAGANVLTF | TGTGCCATCAGTGCTGGGGCCAACGTCCTGACTTTC
TRBD1 | - | TRBJ1-6 | TRBV7-3 | CASSPGTGANSPLHF | TGTGCCAGCAGCCCCGGGACAGGGGCTAATTCACCCCTCCACTTT
- | few | TRBJ2-5 | TRBV12-3/TRBV12-4 | CASSFLADQTQYF | TGTGCCAGCAGTTTTTTAGCGGATCAGACCCAGTACTTC
- | - | TRBJ2-4 | TRBV7-2 | CASSLDNTAKNIQYF | TGTGCCAGCAGCTTAGATAACACAGCCAAAAACATTCAGTACTTC
TRBD1 | many | TRBJ1-1 | TRBV12-3/TRBV12-4 | CASSPIHGTGQNTEAFF | TGTGCCAGCAGTCCGATCCATGGGACAGGGCAAAACACTGAAGCTTTCTTT
- | many | TRBJ1-5 | TRBV27 | CASHPGGDLGNQPQHF | TGTGCCAGCCATCCTGGCGGGGATCTTGGCAATCAGCCCCAGCATTTT
- | many | TRBJ2-6 | TRBV2 | CASRTQGAGANVLTF | TGTGCCAGCAGGACACAGGGAGCAGGGGCCAACGTCCTGACTTTC
- | few | TRBJ1-2 | TRBV20-1 | CSASEAVGIYGYTF | TGCAGTGCTAGTGAGGCGGTCGGAATCTATGGCTACACCTTC
- | - | TRBJ1-1 | TRBV6-5 | CASSFSTVLNTEAFF | TGTGCCAGCAGTTTCTCGACAGTCCTGAACACTGAAGCTTTCTTT
TRBD2 | many | TRBJ2-7 | TRBV20-1 | CSAAPSGSYEQYF | TGCAGTGCTGCCCCTAGCGGGAGCTACGAGCAGTACTTC
- | - | TRBJ1-5 | TRBV6-1 | CASSDEGSNQPQHF | TGTGCCAGCAGCGATGAAGGGAGCAATCAGCCCCAGCATTTT
TRBD2 | many | TRBJ2-2 | TRBV20-1 | CSARASGNTGELFF | TGCAGTGCTAGAGCTAGCGGGAACACCGGGGAGCTGTTTTTT
TRBD1 | - | TRBJ1-2 | TRBV5-1 | CASSLGDSVSNLYGYTF | TGCGCCAGCAGCTTGGGGGACAGTGTCTCAAACCTCTATGGCTACACCTTC
TRBD1 | - | TRBJ2-7 | TRBV7-2 | CASSRARTGTYEQYF | TGTGCCAGCAGCAGAGCCAGGACAGGGACCTACGAGCAGTACTTC
- | - | TRBJ1-1 | TRBV5-1 | CASSQSFRGFWYTEAFF | TGCGCCAGCAGCCAGTCTTTCAGGGGTTTCTGGTACACTGAAGCTTTCTTT
- | many | TRBJ2-2 | TRBV6-5 | CASSYSRRTGELFF | TGTGCCAGCAGTTACTCCCGACGGACCGGGGAGCTGTTTTTT
- | many | TRBJ2-7 | TRBV6-2/TRBV6-3 | CASSYETDTSEQYF | TGTGCCAGCAGTTACGAAACGGACACCAGCGAGCAGTACTTC
- | few | TRBJ1-2 | TRBV5-5 | CASSLGFTPGYTF | TGTGCCAGCAGCTTGGGTTTCACACCCGGCTACACCTTC
- | many | TRBJ1-1 | TRBV5-1 | CASSPQDTYTEAFF | TGCGCCAGCAGCCCACAGGACACCTACACTGAAGCTTTCTTT
- | few | TRBJ1-2 | TRBV5-1 | CASSVDPATSNYGYTF | TGCGCCAGCAGCGTGGATCCGGCGACAAGCAACTATGGCTACACCTTC
TRBD2 | - | TRBJ2-7 | TRBV7-9 | CASSFSGRSAREQYF | TGTGCCAGCAGCTTTAGCGGGAGGTCTGCGAGGGAGCAGTACTTC
TRBD1 | once | TRBJ2-7 | TRBV5-1 | CASSDEGQGATEQYF | TGCGCCAGCAGCGACGAGGGACAGGGAGCGACCGAGCAGTACTTC
- | - | TRBJ1-1 | TRBV30 | CAWIPDRNTEAFF | TGTGCCTGGATTCCGGACAGGAACACTGAAGCTTTCTTT
TRBD2 | many | TRBJ2-1 | TRBV6-2/TRBV6-3 | CASSYSEGTSPTYYNEQFF | TGTGCCAGCAGTTACTCGGAGGGGACTAGCCCCACCTACTACAATGAGCAGTTCTTC
- | few | TRBJ1-1 | TRBV7-8 | CASSAPPPSRLDKNTEAFF | TGTGCCAGCAGTGCCCCGCCACCAAGCCGATTGGACAAGAACACTGAAGCTTTCTTT
TRBD2 | - | TRBJ2-1 | TRBV11-2 | CASSFPENSGRNEQFF | TGTGCCAGCAGCTTCCCCGAGAATAGCGGGAGGAATGAGCAGTTCTTC
- | few | TRBJ2-2 | TRBV5-1 | CASSLRRQANTGELFF | TGCGCCAGCAGCTTGAGGCGGCAGGCCAACACCGGGGAGCTGTTTTTT
- | - | TRBJ2-7 | TRBV4-3 | CASSQRRTAYEQYF | TGCGCCAGCAGCCAAAGGCGGACAGCCTACGAGCAGTACTTC
- | many | TRBJ1-5 | TRBV28 | CASSPRQVGNQPQHF | TGTGCCAGCAGTCCCAGACAGGTTGGGAATCAGCCCCAGCATTTT
TRBD1 | - | TRBJ1-4 | TRBV28 | CASSQDDRGQEKLFF | TGCGCCAGCAGCCAGGATGACAGGGGGCAAGAAAAACTGTTTTTT
- | many | TRBJ1-4 | TRBV2 | CASSERQVRNEKLFF | TGTGCCAGCAGTGAACGACAGGTCCGCAATGAAAAACTGTTTTTT
- | many | TRBJ2-6 | TRBV2 | CASSEALLRTGANVLTF | TGTGCCAGCAGTGAAGCGCTTCTTAGGACTGGGGCCAACGTCCTGACTTTC